Listed here is a single T cell receptor beta chain. The antigen remains undetermined. Donation came from healthy HIV-negative adults that had no recent acute infections or vaccinations. The sample belongs to a study of shared clonotypes between healthy human individuals. General study results and limits: Having only a few donors restricted how much genetic and exposure-history diversity was captured. Sharing across a handful of donors was seen in 4% to 5% of naive CD4 clonotypes.

Per germline, CDR1 LNHDA and CDR2 SQIVND (reference sequence). The CDR3 spans 15 residues. V trimming: 5 bases; J trimming: 10 bases; junction bases outside the gene matches: 11. Only in-frame clones appear in the TCRdb table, and some are missing; sequencing was by immunoSEQ multiplex PCR. The profile shows around 2,000,000 clones, roughly 95% of them singletons. The sequencing input was naive CD4+ T cells sorted from blood. Subset indicated: CD45RA+ positively selected. This clonotype originated in a man between 18 and 29 years old in good health. The V and J genes are TRBV19 and TRBJ2-4, with TRBD1 matching over 10 bases. The CDR3 loop reads CASSPDRGASRIQYF. CDR3 in DNA: TGTGCCAGTAGTCCGGACAGGGGGGCCAGTAGAATTCAGTACTTC.